This T cell receptor beta chain is drawn from a study of T cell repertoires in cytomegalovirus infection. About the study: Evidence of both CMV infection and a matching HLA type came from public TCR beta signatures.

TCRdb analysed the reads with MiXCR anew, one entry per CDR3 protein. The repertoire includes about 260,000 distinct CDR3 sequences, roughly 13% of them detected once, and about 10% sits in the top ten. CDR1 and CDR2 (germline): SEHNR, FQNEAQ (reference sequence). This CDR3 comprises 16 residues. The V end was cut by 0 bases, the J end by 6 bases, with 15 bases between. This clonotype showed up many times. Its antigen is not identified. Study-level points and caveats: Dominant in the ex vivo response were TCR beta clonotypes restricted by HLA-C and specific for CMV. Using cumulative public TCR beta family frequency, the authors identified those who carried CMV together with the relevant HLA.

This clonotype originated in a human donor in good health (CMV status not recorded). Some clones in this sample may be carry-over from other donors' samples. This chain joins TRBV7-9 and TRBJ2-1, with D perhaps matching TRBD1 or TRBD2 (5 bases each). Sequencing used PBMCs. CDR3 sequence: CASSLAQALGTNEQFF. The DNA of the CDR3 is TGTGCCAGCAGCTTAGCGCAAGCCTTGGGGACCAATGAGCAGTTCTTC.